This T cell receptor beta chain was retrieved from a study of OX40 agonist ivuxolimab in advanced cancers. At the level of the whole study: Ivuxolimab, which targeted the costimulatory receptor OX40 (CD134), was an agonistic, fully human IgG2 monoclonal antibody. Partial responses occurred in three dose-escalation patients: two with cutaneous melanoma and one with hepatocellular carcinoma. Of the approximately 50 patients in dose escalation, 19 had hepatocellular carcinoma, about 15 had melanoma, 9 had renal cell carcinoma and 9 had head and neck cancer. Intravenous ivuxolimab was administered to patients every 2 weeks at six dose levels: 0.01, 0.1, 0.3, 1.5, 3 and 10 mg/kg. In the dose-escalation cohort, 75% to 85% of patients were male, and the mean age was 60 years with a range of 23 to 79. The paper describes the monotherapy dose-escalation part (N of about 55 patients) of the phase I trial of ivuxolimab. Peripheral TCRbeta sequencing aimed to test whether ivuxolimab altered TCR sequence diversity and caused clonal T-cell expansion. Patients were allowed to have had prior anti-PD-1, anti-PD-L1 or anti-CTLA-4 therapy, and approximately 40% of the dose-escalation patients had been treated with checkpoint inhibitors.

The trial excluded patients who had a history of autoimmune disease or who were on systemic immunosuppression. In every dose cohort, peripheral blood was drawn for TCR sequencing at baseline, cycle 4 day 1, and cycle 7 day 1. Samples were obtained from an open-label, multicenter, first-in-human phase I dose-escalation trial of ivuxolimab. Adults with locally advanced or metastatic melanoma, renal cell carcinoma, hepatocellular carcinoma or head and neck squamous cell carcinoma were enrolled in the trial. CD4+ and CD8+ T cells were sorted separately from peripheral blood before TCR sequencing. For sequencing of the TCRbeta CDR3 region, genomic DNA was extracted from the sorted cells. TCRbeta CDR3 regions were sequenced using the immunoSEQ Assay. This is the immuneACCESS table as TCRdb keeps it, with only in-frame sequences that have V and J called. A part of the clones is gone; compared with another copy, unresolved V genes explain less than half, and the rest is unexplained. The sample table records 70,000 to 90,000 clones; about 85% of these occur just once. The leading ten clones occupy 8% of the sample.

Comment on this clone: Its target antigen remains unknown. One base away there is no much larger clone; base qualities are not given.

On the study overall, not on this receptor specifically: Which antigens the clonally expanded peripheral T cells were specific for was not determined. At doses of 0.1 to 3.0 mg/kg, clonal expansion of both CD4+ and CD8+ T cells in blood was seen between baseline and week 6. Low levels of normalized T-cell clonal expansion were also shown by some nonresponding patients. On average, CD8+ T cells showed more expanded clones than CD4+ T cells after ivuxolimab. In partial responders in the 0.1-3.0 mg/kg groups, normalized peripheral clonal expansion was found to be among the lowest, especially among CD8+ T cells.

V drops 6 bases and J drops 4 bases, leaving 6 bases in between. The CDR3 covers 11 residues, taking in both the cysteine and the phenylalanine. Kept here is only the CDR3 DNA, which spans 33 bases and is read in frame from base 1. Reading the germline V gene gives CDR1 SNHLY and CDR2 FYNNEI. The sample in question was CD4+ or CD8+ T cells sorted from blood, obtained in a trial of the OX40 agonist ivuxolimab. This chain joins TRBV2 to TRBJ2-5, with the D segment identity uncertain. This TCR was recovered from an adult with an advanced solid tumor such as melanoma, head and neck, liver or kidney cancer. This receptor has the CDR3 CASRNLETQYF. The DNA is TGTGCCAGCAGGAACCTAGAGACCCAGTACTTC. Here the CDR3 is joined to the reference TRBV2 and TRBJ2-5 genes, and the full variable domain is: EPEVTQTPSHQVTQMGQEVILRCVPISNHLYFYWYRQILGQKVEFLVSFYNNEISEKSEIFDDQFSVERPDGSNFTLKIRSTKLEDSAMYFCASRNLETQYFGPGTRLLVL.